The 13 T cell receptor beta chains in this list originate from one sample, sequenced in a study of tumor-infiltrating lymphocytes in primary liver carcinoma. The template, around 540 ng total RNA, yielded TCR beta cDNA made with a constant-region primer. Generation of the TCR beta libraries relied on three nested multiplex PCR rounds using slightly modified ARM-PCR. PCR rounds one and two used TRBV1-TRBV30 forward primers with a C-beta reverse primer for 10 cycles each. TCRdb independently ran MiXCR on the multiplex PCR reads; one entry per CDR3 protein. This sample has approximately 300,000 distinct CDR3 sequences, with 60% to 80% found just once. The blood RNA (from unsorted whole blood) was obtained, and germline DNA was also extracted. The sample comprised peripheral blood. The receptor source for this set is a man in his forties with primary liver carcinoma and hepatitis B virus infection.

As concerns this clonotype: A single base separates this from a much larger clone, so it may be a read error. The chain is built from TRBV12-3 or TRBV12-4 and TRBJ2-6; maybe TRBD1 (5 bases). CDR3 size: 16 residues. In DNA form, the CDR3 reads TGTGCCAGCAGTCTGGGCAGGCTCTCTGGGGCCAACGTCCTGGCTTTC. Its translation is CASSLGRLSGANVLAF.

A word on this clonotype: Since a much larger clone is just one base distant, this may be a read error. The rearrangement links TRBV6-6 to TRBJ1-1; D ambiguous. Per germline, CDR1 MNHNY and CDR2 SVGAGI (reference sequence). CDR3 length: 16 residues. This CDR3 is CAGSPPLVVRGTEAFF. For the CDR3, the DNA is TGTGCCGGCAGTCCCCCCCTGGTAGTGAGAGGCACTGAAGCTTTCTTT.

The chain joins TRBV20-1 to TRBJ1-6; TRBD1 matches 8 bases. The CDR3 loop spans 13 amino acids. The germline V gene has CDR1 DFQATT and CDR2 SNEGSKA (reference sequence). J was trimmed by 9 bases and V by 4 bases; bases with no gene match: 5. In DNA form, the CDR3 reads TGCAGTGCTACCAGGGGGCGGGGTTCACCCCTCCACTTT. Amino acids: CSATRGRGSPLHF.

V usage is TRBV10-3 and J usage is TRBJ2-1, with TRBD1 identical over 7 bases. With 4 bases clipped from V and 7 bases from J, the junction kept 10 bases outside the gene matches. The germline V gene encodes CDR1 ENHRY and CDR2 SYGVKD. CDR3 length: 15 amino acids. CDR3 amino acids: CAISGGNLQGNEQFF. In nucleotides, the CDR3 is TGTGCCATCAGTGGGGGGAACTTACAGGGGAATGAGCAGTTCTTC.

This chain links TRBV13 with TRBJ2-5, with 12 bases aligning to TRBD2. This CDR3 has 18 amino acids. Germline CDR1 and CDR2: PRHDT and FYEKMQ (reference sequence). V shed 5 bases and J 0 bases; nucleotides not matched to a gene: 10. The CDR3 loop is CASSLGLAGIQYQETQYF. The CDR3 coding sequence is TGTGCCAGCAGCCTTGGACTAGCGGGGATCCAGTACCAAGAGACCCAGTACTTC. The whole variable domain, filled in from reference TRBV13 and TRBJ2-5, reads AAGVIQSPRHLIKEKRETATLKCYPIPRHDTVYWYQQGPGQDPQFLISFYEKMQSDKGSIPDRFSAQQFSDYHSELNMSSLELGDSALYFCASSLGLAGIQYQETQYFGPGTRLLVL.

The CDR3: CASSPQGRDEQFF. CDR3 nucleotide sequence: TGTGCCAGCAGCCCCCAGGGGCGGGATGAGCAGTTCTTC. The gene calls are TRBV11-2 and TRBJ2-1, with D possibly matching TRBD1 (6 bases). The CDR3 has 13 amino acids. Germline assignment: CDR1 SGHAT and CDR2 FQNNGV. V shed 5 bases and J shed 8 bases, with 13 bases lying between them.

The rearrangement links TRBV11-2 to TRBJ2-7; the D is unclear. The V gene's germline CDR1 is SGHAT and CDR2 FQNNGV. This CDR3 region has 14 residues. V shed 3 bases and J shed 2 bases, with 11 bases lying between them. CDR3 amino acids: CASSLDGGAYEQYF. Written as DNA, the CDR3 is TGTGCCAGCAGCTTGGATGGTGGAGCCTACGAGCAGTACTTC.

For this clonotype: This may arise from a read error, as a much more abundant clone is one base away. Likely a read error: the CDR3 ends without its conserved phenylalanine or tryptophan. Written as DNA, the CDR3 is TGCGCCAGCAGCCAAGATGTTATTAGGGGGCTGCATACCGGGGAGCTGTTTTCT. It codes for CASSQDVIRGLHTGELFS. This sequence joins TRBV4-3 and TRBJ2-2; 7 bases fit TRBD1. This CDR3 region has 18 residues. CDR1 is LGHNA and CDR2 is YSLEER in the germline V gene. V dropped 0 bases and J dropped 5; count of bases not matched to a gene: 12.

This clonotype was detected a few times. J is TRBJ2-7 and V is TRBV28, with TRBD2 as a possible D gene (5 bases). Germline CDR1 MDHEN, CDR2 SYDVKM. The CDR3 loop spans 13 amino acids. V lost 11 bases and J lost 2, with 16 bases in between. CDR3 amino acids: CASGGLLTYEQYF. In nucleotides, the CDR3 is TGTGCCTCGGGCGGACTTTTAACCTACGAGCAGTACTTC.

The chain joins TRBV5-5 to TRBJ1-1; no clear D. The CDR3 is 14 residues long. Trimming removed 0 bases from V and 0 bases from J, with 6 bases in between. Germline V gene sequence: CDR1 SGHKS, CDR2 YYEKEE (reference sequence). CDR3: CASSLVIMNTEAFF. The DNA for the CDR3 is TGTGCCAGCAGCTTGGTAATTATGAACACTGAAGCTTTCTTT.

As for this clonotype: A much larger clone lies a single base off, so this may be a read error. The chain employs TRBV29-1 and TRBJ1-6; 7 bases line up with TRBD1. With 5 bases clipped from V and 9 bases from J, the junction kept 13 bases outside the gene matches. The CDR3 has 15 amino acids. The V gene's germline CDR1 is SQVTM and CDR2 ANQGSEA. The CDR3 DNA sequence: TGCAGCGTTTCGACCGGGACAGAGCCAAGTTCACCCCTCCACTTT. This translates into CSVSTGTEPSSPLHF. Full variable domain (rest looked up from reference TRBV29-1 and TRBJ1-6): SAVISQKPSRDICQRGTSLTIQCQVDSQVTMMFWYRQQPGQSLTLIATANQGSEATYESGFVIDKFPISRPNLTFSTLTVSNMSPEDSSIYLCSVSTGTEPSSPLHFGNGTRLTVT.

Comment on this clonotype: An end of the junction does not agree with germline; a read error may underlie this. CDR3 region: CASSATVSFSGNTLYF. In DNA, the CDR3 is TGTGCCAGCAGTGCTACCGTTAGTTTCTCTGGAAACACCTTATATTTT. The rearrangement links TRBV6-1 to TRBJ1-3; D is unresolved. The CDR3 totals 16 residues. Germline V CDR1 and CDR2: MNHNS, SASEGT.

A word on this clonotype: Since a much larger clone is just one base distant, this may be a read error. The rearrangement uses TRBV6-1 and TRBJ2-7; D uncertain. The germline V gene has CDR1 MNHNS and CDR2 SASEGT. The CDR3 sequence is 12 residues long. V was shortened by 10 bases and J by 2 bases, with 12 bases between the two germline ends. This CDR3 reads CANRGDAYEQYF. Here the CDR3 DNA reads TGTGCCAACAGAGGCGACGCCTACGAGCAGTACTTC.